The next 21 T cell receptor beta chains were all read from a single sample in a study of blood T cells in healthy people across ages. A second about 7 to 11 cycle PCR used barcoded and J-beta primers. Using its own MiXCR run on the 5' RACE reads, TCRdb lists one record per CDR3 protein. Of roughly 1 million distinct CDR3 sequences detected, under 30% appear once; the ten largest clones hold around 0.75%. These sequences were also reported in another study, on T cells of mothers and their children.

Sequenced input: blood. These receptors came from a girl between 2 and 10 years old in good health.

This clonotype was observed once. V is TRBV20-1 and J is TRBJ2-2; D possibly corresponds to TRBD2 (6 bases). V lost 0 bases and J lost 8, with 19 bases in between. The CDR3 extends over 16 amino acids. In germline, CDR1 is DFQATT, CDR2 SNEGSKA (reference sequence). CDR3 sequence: CSARDSWASATGELFF. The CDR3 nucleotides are TGCAGTGCTAGAGATAGTTGGGCTAGCGCGACGGGGGAGCTGTTTTTT.

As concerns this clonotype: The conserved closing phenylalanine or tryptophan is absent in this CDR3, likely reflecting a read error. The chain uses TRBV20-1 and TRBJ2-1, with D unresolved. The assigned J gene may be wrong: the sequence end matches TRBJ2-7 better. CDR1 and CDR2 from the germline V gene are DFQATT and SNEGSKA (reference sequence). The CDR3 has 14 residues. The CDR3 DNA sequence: TGCAGTGCTGGAATTGTCCGAAGTTCCTACGAGCAGTACTCC. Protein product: CSAGIVRSSYEQYS.

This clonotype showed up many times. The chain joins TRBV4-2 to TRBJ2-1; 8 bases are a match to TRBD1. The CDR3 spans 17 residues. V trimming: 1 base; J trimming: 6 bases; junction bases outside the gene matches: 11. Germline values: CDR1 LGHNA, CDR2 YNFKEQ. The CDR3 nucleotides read TGTGCCAGCAGCCAAGGCAGGGGGCAGTCCCGACTCAATGAGCAGTTCTTC. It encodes CASSQGRGQSRLNEQFF.

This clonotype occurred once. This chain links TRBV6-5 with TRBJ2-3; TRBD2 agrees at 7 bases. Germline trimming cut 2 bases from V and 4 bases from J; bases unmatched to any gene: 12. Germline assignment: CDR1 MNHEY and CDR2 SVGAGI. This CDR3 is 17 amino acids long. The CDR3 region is CASSYHLRAGAPDTQYF. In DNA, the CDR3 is TGTGCCAGCAGTTACCATCTTAGGGCGGGAGCCCCAGATACGCAGTATTTT.

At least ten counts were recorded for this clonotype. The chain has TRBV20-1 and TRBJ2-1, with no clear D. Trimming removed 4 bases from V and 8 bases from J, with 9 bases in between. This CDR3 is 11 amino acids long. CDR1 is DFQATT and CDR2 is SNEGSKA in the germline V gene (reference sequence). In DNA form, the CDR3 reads TGCAGTGCTAAGTCCCAGTATGAGCAGTTCTTC. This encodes CSAKSQYEQFF.

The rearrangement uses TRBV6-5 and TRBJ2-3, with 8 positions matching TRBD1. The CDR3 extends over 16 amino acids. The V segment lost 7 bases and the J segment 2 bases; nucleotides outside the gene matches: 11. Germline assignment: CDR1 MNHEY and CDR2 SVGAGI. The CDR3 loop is CASTLDRASITDTQYF. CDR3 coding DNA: TGTGCCAGCACTTTGGACAGGGCGAGTATCACAGATACGCAGTATTTT.

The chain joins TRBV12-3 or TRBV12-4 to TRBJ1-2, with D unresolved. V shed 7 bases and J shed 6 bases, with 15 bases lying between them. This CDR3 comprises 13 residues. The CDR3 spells CASTTGRGDGYTF. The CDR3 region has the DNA TGTGCCAGCACCACCGGACGGGGAGATGGCTACACCTTC.

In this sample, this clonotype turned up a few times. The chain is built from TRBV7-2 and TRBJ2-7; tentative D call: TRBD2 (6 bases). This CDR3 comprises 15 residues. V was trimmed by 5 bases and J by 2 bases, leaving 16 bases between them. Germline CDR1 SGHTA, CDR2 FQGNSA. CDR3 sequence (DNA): TGTGCCAGCAGCCCGTCCGCGGGGCCCACCTACGAGCAGTACTTC. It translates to CASSPSAGPTYEQYF.

The CDR3 loop reads CASSQEGHYGYTF. CDR3 nucleotide sequence: TGTGCCAGCAGCCAAGAGGGTCACTATGGCTACACCTTC. The chain couples TRBV14 to TRBJ1-2, with D hard to call. Germline lookup yields CDR1 SGHDN and CDR2 FVKESK. The V end lost 0 bases, the J end lost 3 bases, and 5 bases lay between the germline ends. The CDR3 totals 13 residues.

CDR3 in DNA: TGTGCCAGCACCCCAGGGTTAAGCAATCAGCCCCAGCATTTT. Its translation is CASTPGLSNQPQHF. V and J are TRBV7-9 and TRBJ1-5; TRBD1 is a possible D gene (5 bases). CDR3 size: 14 residues. CDR1 is SEHNR and CDR2 is FQNEAQ in the germline V gene (reference sequence). V lost 7 bases and J lost 1, with 11 bases in between.

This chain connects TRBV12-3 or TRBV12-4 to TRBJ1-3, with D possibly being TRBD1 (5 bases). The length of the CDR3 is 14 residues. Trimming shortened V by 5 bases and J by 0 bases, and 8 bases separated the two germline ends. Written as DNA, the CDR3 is TGTGCCAGCAGTATAGGGGTCTCTGGAAACACCATATATTTT. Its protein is CASSIGVSGNTIYF.

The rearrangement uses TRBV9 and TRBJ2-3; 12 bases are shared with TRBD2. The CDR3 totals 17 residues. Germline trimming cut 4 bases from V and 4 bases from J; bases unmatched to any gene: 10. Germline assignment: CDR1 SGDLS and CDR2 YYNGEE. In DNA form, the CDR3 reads TGTGCCAGCAGCCAGACTAGCGGGGGTTTAGCCGCAGATACGCAGTATTTT. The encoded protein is CASSQTSGGLAADTQYF.

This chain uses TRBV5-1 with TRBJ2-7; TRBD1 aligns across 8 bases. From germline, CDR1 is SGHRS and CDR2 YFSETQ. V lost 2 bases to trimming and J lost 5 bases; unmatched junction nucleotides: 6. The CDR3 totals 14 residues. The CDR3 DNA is TGCGCCAGCAGCTTTGGACAGGGCCACCACGAGCAGTACTTC. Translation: CASSFGQGHHEQYF.

This CDR3 is CATSRNAGETNEQFF. In DNA, the CDR3 is TGTGCCACCAGCAGAAACGCGGGAGAAACGAATGAGCAGTTCTTC. The rearrangement joins TRBV15 to TRBJ2-5; 7 positions match TRBD2. Judging by the DNA end, TRBJ2-1 fits better; the J call may be wrong. Germline V gene data show CDR1 as LNHNV and CDR2 as YYDKDF (reference sequence). The CDR3 length is 15 residues.

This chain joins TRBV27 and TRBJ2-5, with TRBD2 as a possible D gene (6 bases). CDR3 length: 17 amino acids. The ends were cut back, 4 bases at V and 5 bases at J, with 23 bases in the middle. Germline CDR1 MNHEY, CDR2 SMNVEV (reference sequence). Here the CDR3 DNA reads TGTGCCAGCAGTTATTATATGGGGGGACTGGTTGAGGAGACCCAGTACTTC. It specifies CASSYYMGGLVEETQYF.

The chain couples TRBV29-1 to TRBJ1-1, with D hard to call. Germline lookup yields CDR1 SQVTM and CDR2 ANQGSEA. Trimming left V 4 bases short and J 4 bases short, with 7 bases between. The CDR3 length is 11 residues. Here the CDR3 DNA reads TGCAGCGTTGTGTCCAGCACTGAAGCTTTCTTT. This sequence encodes CSVVSSTEAFF.

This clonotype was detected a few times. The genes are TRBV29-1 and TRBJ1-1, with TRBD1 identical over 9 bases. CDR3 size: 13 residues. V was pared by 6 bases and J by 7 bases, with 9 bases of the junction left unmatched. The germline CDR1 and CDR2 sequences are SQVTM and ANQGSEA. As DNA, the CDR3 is TGCAGCGTCAAAACAGGGGGCGACGGTGAAGCTTTCTTT. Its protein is CSVKTGGDGEAFF.

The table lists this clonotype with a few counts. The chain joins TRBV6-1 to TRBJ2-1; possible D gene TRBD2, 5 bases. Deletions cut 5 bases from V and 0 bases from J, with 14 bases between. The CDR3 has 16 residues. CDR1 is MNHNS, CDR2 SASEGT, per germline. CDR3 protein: CASSRETLTSYNEQFF. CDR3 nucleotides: TGTGCCAGCAGTAGGGAGACCCTCACCTCCTACAATGAGCAGTTCTTC.

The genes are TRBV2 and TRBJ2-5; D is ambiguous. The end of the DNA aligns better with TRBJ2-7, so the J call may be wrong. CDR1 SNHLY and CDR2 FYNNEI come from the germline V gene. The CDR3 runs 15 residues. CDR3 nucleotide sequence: TGTGCCAGCTTGAATGGCCGAGACTCTCCCTACGAGCAGTACTTC. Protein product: CASLNGRDSPYEQYF.

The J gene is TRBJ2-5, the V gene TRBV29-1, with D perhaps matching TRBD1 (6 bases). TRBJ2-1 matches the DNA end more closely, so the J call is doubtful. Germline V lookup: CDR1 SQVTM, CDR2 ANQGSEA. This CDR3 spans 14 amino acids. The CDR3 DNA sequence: TGCAGCGTTGAGGACAGTTTCTTTTCGGATGAGCAGTTCTTC. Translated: CSVEDSFFSDEQFF.

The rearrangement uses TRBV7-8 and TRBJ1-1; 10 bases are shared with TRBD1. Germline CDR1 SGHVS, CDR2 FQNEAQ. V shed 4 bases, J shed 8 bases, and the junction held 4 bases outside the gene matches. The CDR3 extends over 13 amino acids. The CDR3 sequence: CASSSLGQGEAFF. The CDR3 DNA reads TGTGCCAGCAGCTCGCTGGGACAGGGGGAAGCTTTCTTT.